This TCR beta chain was sequenced in a study of blood T cell repertoires in COVID-19. The CDR3 sequence is 14 residues long. Method: immunoSEQ multiplex PCR; TCRdb's copy keeps in-frame clones and lacks some. The sample consists of some 150,000 clones, roughly 90% of them appearing once. Sequenced input: PBMCs or T cells enriched from blood (not recorded which). V gene TRBV21-1 combines with J gene TRBJ1-5. TRBV21-1 is labeled a pseudogene. This TCR was sampled from a young woman with acute COVID-19. The CDR3 region is CASSRGLSNQPQHF. CDR3 DNA sequence: TGTGCCAGCAGCAGAGGGCTCAGCAATCAGCCCCAGCATTTT.